Below are 29 T cell receptor beta chains sequenced from a single sample in a study of T cells in Graves' hyperthyroidism and ophthalmopathy. TCR beta CDR3 regions were amplified from RNA transcripts. The HTBI primer set served for first-round RT-PCR of the TCR CDR3. One entry per CDR3 protein, called by TCRdb with MiXCR from the multiplex PCR reads. The data show some 500,000 distinct CDR3 sequences, with 13% to 15% seen just once and around a sixth held by the top ten. The sample consisted of blood. Every receptor here comes from a woman aged 18-30 years with Graves' hyperthyroidism.

The V gene is TRBV12-3 or TRBV12-4, the J gene TRBJ1-5, with D possibly matching TRBD1 (5 bases). This CDR3 has 17 amino acids. Trimming took 5 bases from V and 2 from J, leaving 19 bases between them. CDR3 DNA sequence: TGTGCCAGCAGTCCCTCACTCGGGACGGGAGGCAATCAGCCCCAGCATTTT. This gives the protein CASSPSLGTGGNQPQHF.

The chain joins TRBV15 to TRBJ2-1, with 13 bases that match TRBD2. This CDR3 has 15 residues. J was trimmed by 6 bases and V by 8 bases; bases with no gene match: 7. The germline V gene has CDR1 LNHNV and CDR2 YYDKDF (reference sequence). The CDR3: CATLRLAGGPNEQFF. DNA of the CDR3: TGTGCCACCCTGCGACTAGCGGGAGGTCCCAATGAGCAGTTCTTC. Full variable domain (missing parts from reference TRBV15 and TRBJ2-1): DAMVIQNPRYQVTQFGKPVTLSCSQTLNHNVMYWYQQKSSQAPKLLFHYYDKDFNNEADTPDNFQSRRPNTSFCFLDIRSPGLGDTAMYLCATLRLAGGPNEQFFGPGTRLTVL.

The chain employs TRBV4-1 and TRBJ1-2, with 9 bases identical to TRBD1. This CDR3 region has 15 residues. The germline V gene encodes CDR1 MGHRA and CDR2 YSYEKL. The V and J ends lost 4 bases and 0 bases, in that order; junction bases with no gene match: 3. The DNA of the CDR3 is TGCGCCAGCAGCCCCGGGGACAGGGCTAACTATGGCTACACCTTC. Translation gives CASSPGDRANYGYTF.

This clonotype showed up many times. The chain has TRBV27 and TRBJ1-1; D uncertain. This CDR3 contains 14 residues. Germline CDR1 is MNHEY and CDR2 is SMNVEV (reference sequence). The germline V and J ends were trimmed by 7 bases and 0 bases, with 12 bases remaining between them. CDR3 nucleotides: TGTGCCAGCAACACCGGCACAATGAACACTGAAGCTTTCTTT. It yields the protein CASNTGTMNTEAFF.

This clonotype was counted at least ten times. The V and J genes are TRBV12-3 or TRBV12-4 and TRBJ2-3; D gene ambiguous. The CDR3 runs 11 residues. Between the trimmed V and J ends, which lost 8 bases and 5 bases, there was a span of 8 bases. The DNA of the CDR3 is TGTGCCAGCGGCGGTGGAGATACGCAGTATTTT. Amino acid sequence: CASGGGDTQYF.

This clonotype occurred a few times. This chain uses TRBV4-1 with TRBJ2-1; D is uncertain. CDR1 and CDR2 (germline): MGHRA, YSYEKL. The CDR3 is 13 residues long. The germline V and J ends were trimmed by 0 bases and 5 bases, with 5 bases remaining between them. The CDR3 protein is CASSQDQDNEQFF. CDR3 nucleotides: TGCGCCAGCAGCCAAGATCAAGACAATGAGCAGTTCTTC.

V gene TRBV19 combines with J gene TRBJ1-2; D may be TRBD1 (5 bases). CDR1 and CDR2 (germline): LNHDA, SQIVND (reference sequence). V shed 2 bases and J shed 4 bases, with 8 bases lying between them. The CDR3 spans 13 residues. CDR3 region: CASSISGAYGYTF. Written as DNA, the CDR3 is TGTGCCAGTAGTATATCCGGGGCCTATGGCTACACCTTC.

This clonotype was detected many times. The rearrangement joins TRBV7-9 to TRBJ1-1, with D hard to call. Germline CDR1 is SEHNR and CDR2 is FQNEAQ (reference sequence). CDR3 length: 14 residues. V was clipped by 8 bases and J by 0 bases, with 13 bases between them. The CDR3 reads CASEQRTVNTEAFF. The DNA for the CDR3 is TGTGCCAGCGAGCAAAGGACGGTGAACACTGAAGCTTTCTTT.

The V call is TRBV5-1, the J call TRBJ2-5; 9 bases align to TRBD1. CDR3 length: 16 amino acids. Germline V gene lookup returns CDR1 SGHRS and CDR2 YFSETQ. The V and J ends lost 0 bases and 2 bases, in that order; junction bases with no gene match: 5. CDR3 nucleotide sequence: TGCGCCAGCAGCTTGGCGGGGACAGGGCGTCAAGAGACCCAGTACTTC. Translated: CASSLAGTGRQETQYF.

This clonotype has at least ten counts. The V call is TRBV7-2, the J call TRBJ2-3; D not certain. V was trimmed by 0 bases and J by 2 bases, leaving 6 bases between them. This CDR3 has 14 amino acids. Per germline, CDR1 SGHTA and CDR2 FQGNSA. Here the CDR3 DNA reads TGTGCCAGCAGCTTAGCCAGTTACACAGATACGCAGTATTTT. Its protein product is CASSLASYTDTQYF.

This clonotype was seen only a few times. The CDR3 DNA reads TGTGCCAGCAGCTTGGCCGCTAGCGGATTATACAATGAGCAGTTCTTC. This translates into CASSLAASGLYNEQFF. The chain has TRBV5-8 and TRBJ2-1; 7 nucleotides align to TRBD2. The CDR3 is 16 residues long. J was trimmed by 4 bases and V by 0 bases; bases with no gene match: 7. Germline CDR1 reads SGHTS; CDR2 reads YDEGEE.

This clonotype has more than one count but fewer than ten. This chain uses TRBV29-1 with TRBJ2-1; 7 bases map to TRBD1. The CDR3 contains 15 residues. V lost 2 bases to trimming and J lost 5 bases; unmatched junction nucleotides: 9. Germline V gene sequence: CDR1 SQVTM, CDR2 ANQGSEA. CDR3 loop: CSVENTGTVHNEQFF. The CDR3 coding sequence is TGCAGCGTTGAAAATACCGGGACAGTCCACAATGAGCAGTTCTTC.

This clonotype was detected a few times. The CDR3 does not close with the conserved phenylalanine or tryptophan, likely indicating a read error. V is TRBV20-1 and J is TRBJ1-1, with 8 bases aligning to TRBD1. Germline CDR1 DFQATT, CDR2 SNEGSKA (reference sequence). The CDR3 extends over 15 amino acids. V lost 6 bases and J lost 0; bases outside the gene matches: 9. Here the CDR3 DNA reads TGCAGTGCAACCCTGACAGGGGCTATGAACACTGAAGCTTTCCTT. This translates into CSATLTGAMNTEAFL.

The V gene is TRBV6-1, the J gene TRBJ2-3; 9 nucleotides match TRBD2. The CDR3 runs 16 residues. The V gene's germline CDR1 is MNHNS and CDR2 SASEGT. Germline trimming cut 6 bases from V and 2 bases from J; bases unmatched to any gene: 9. The CDR3 region has the DNA TGTGCCAGCAGCAAATCTAGCGGGGCCATCACAGATACGCAGTATTTT. As protein: CASSKSSGAITDTQYF.

This clonotype was counted ten times or more. J is TRBJ2-7 and V is TRBV11-3; unclear D gene. Germline loops: CDR1 SGHNT, CDR2 YENEEA. Trimming removed 3 bases from V and 9 bases from J, with 21 bases in between. CDR3 length: 15 amino acids. The CDR3 DNA is TGTGCCAGCAGCTTCGAGGCAGGTACCCCCCTGTGGCAGTACTTC. It is translated as CASSFEAGTPLWQYF. The full variable domain, in which reference TRBV11-3 and TRBJ2-7 provide the parts outside the CDR3, is EAGVVQSPRYKIIEKKQPVAFWCNPISGHNTLYWYLQNLGQGPELLIRYENEEAVDDSQLPKDRFSAERLKGVDSTLKIQPAELGDSAVYLCASSFEAGTPLWQYFGPGTRLTVT.

At least ten counts were recorded for this clonotype. This rearrangement joins TRBV12-3 or TRBV12-4 to TRBJ2-3; no firm D call. The CDR3 covers 14 residues. The V end lost 6 bases, the J end lost 2 bases, and 12 bases lay between the germline ends. CDR3 sequence reads: CASSSGPPTDTQYF. For the CDR3, the DNA is TGTGCCAGCAGCTCTGGACCCCCCACAGATACGCAGTATTTT.

At least ten counts were recorded for this clonotype. The gene calls are TRBV24-1 and TRBJ2-1; perhaps TRBD2 as D (6 bases). CDR1 is KGHDR and CDR2 is SFDVKD in the germline V gene. Deletions cut 1 base from V and 0 bases from J, with 9 bases between. The CDR3 totals 16 residues. Here the CDR3 reads CATSDFGRSSYNEQFF. The CDR3, as DNA: TGTGCCACCAGTGATTTTGGGAGGAGCTCCTACAATGAGCAGTTCTTC.

Turning to this clonotype: A much more abundant neighbour one base away suggests this may be a read error. In this CDR3 the conserved last residue, phenylalanine or tryptophan, is missing, so a read error is likely. The chain links TRBV19 to TRBJ1-5, with a tentative D call TRBD1 (5 bases). This CDR3 has 13 residues. Germline lookup yields CDR1 LNHDA and CDR2 SQIVND (reference sequence). V was trimmed by 10 bases and J by 3 bases, leaving 13 bases between them. Written as DNA, the CDR3 is TGTGCCACCGCTGACAGACCCAATCAGCCCCAGCATTCT. Translation: CATADRPNQPQHS.

This clonotype was counted a few times. The chain recombines TRBV11-1 with TRBJ2-5, with 7 bases fitting TRBD1. The trim removed 5 bases at V and 0 bases at J, leaving 6 bases unmatched. The germline V gene has CDR1 SGHAT and CDR2 FQDESV (reference sequence). The CDR3 length is 15 residues. For the CDR3, the DNA is TGTGCCAGCAGCAAGGGACAGAAGAACCAAGAGACCCAGTACTTC. This encodes CASSKGQKNQETQYF.

This chain links TRBV30 with TRBJ1-1; D is undetermined. Germline V CDR1 and CDR2: GTSNPN, SVGIG (reference sequence). V dropped 3 bases and J dropped 1 base, with 9 bases sitting between them. The CDR3 is made up of 13 amino acids. CDR3 sequence (DNA): TGTGCCTGGAGGCGGCCATGGAACACTGAAGCTTTCTTT. Translated, it gives CAWRRPWNTEAFF. Full variable domain (remainder filled in from reference TRBV30 and TRBJ1-1): SQTIHQWPATLVQPVGSPLSLECTVEGTSNPNLYWYRQAAGRGLQLLFYSVGIGQISSEVPQNLSASRPQDRQFILSSKKLLLSDSGFYLCAWRRPWNTEAFFGQGTRLTVV.

Ten or more counts support this clonotype. The rearrangement links TRBV6-9 to TRBJ2-1; no firm D call. This CDR3 has 13 amino acids. V shed 9 bases and J shed 7 bases, with 16 bases lying between them. Germline V lookup: CDR1 MNHGY, CDR2 SVAAGI. The CDR3 DNA follows: TGTGCCAGGCCCCGGAAGTTGGGGAATGAGCAGTTCTTC. Residues: CARPRKLGNEQFF.

This clonotype was observed a few times. The V gene is TRBV6-1, the J gene TRBJ1-5; D gene uncertain. Germline loops: CDR1 MNHNS, CDR2 SASEGT. V lost 5 bases and J 1 base, leaving 15 bases between the germline ends. The CDR3 loop spans 16 amino acids. Here the CDR3 reads CASSPRTDASNQPQHF. DNA for the CDR3: TGTGCCAGCAGTCCCCGGACGGATGCGAGCAATCAGCCCCAGCATTTT.

In its sample, this clonotype was seen many times. One end of the junction is discordant with germline, which a read error may explain. The chain uses TRBV2 and TRBJ1-6, with TRBD1 as a possible D gene (6 bases). This CDR3 has 17 amino acids. CDR1 is SNHLY and CDR2 is FYNNEI in the germline V gene. For the CDR3, the DNA is TGTGCCAGCAGCGAAGGGGGTATCAGCTCCTATAATTCACCCCTCCACTTT. It translates to CASSEGGISSYNSPLHF.

The rearrangement uses TRBV6-5 and TRBJ2-2, with D possibly TRBD2 on 6 matching bases. Germline V gene lookup returns CDR1 MNHEY and CDR2 SVGAGI. This CDR3 contains 14 residues. Trimming removed 2 bases from V and 6 bases from J, with 10 bases in between. CDR3 residues: CASSYPTRPGELFF. In DNA, the CDR3 is TGTGCCAGCAGTTACCCGACTAGGCCCGGGGAGCTGTTTTTT.

The chain joins TRBV6-1 to TRBJ2-7; perhaps TRBD2 as D (6 bases). Per germline, CDR1 MNHNS and CDR2 SASEGT. The CDR3 runs 15 residues. Trimming removed 9 bases from V and 3 bases from J, with 21 bases in between. The CDR3 is CASNHRDSAYYEQYF. The CDR3 coding sequence is TGTGCCAGTAACCACCGGGACTCCGCCTACTACGAGCAGTACTTC.

The rearrangement joins TRBV6-1 to TRBJ1-1; D uncertain. Germline V gives CDR1 MNHNS, CDR2 SASEGT. V shed 7 bases and J shed 11 bases, with 23 bases lying between them. The CDR3 is 14 amino acids. The CDR3 region has the DNA TGTGCCAGCACTACTTTTTCGAGAATCTCGTCTGCTTTCTTT. It codes for CASTTFSRISSAFF.

This clonotype has at least ten counts. The chain is built from TRBV30 and TRBJ2-1; possible D gene TRBD2, 6 bases. Trimming pared 3 bases from V and 0 bases from J, leaving 12 bases between. This CDR3 is built from 15 residues. The germline CDR1 and CDR2 sequences are GTSNPN and SVGIG (reference sequence). The DNA for the CDR3 is TGTGCCTGGAGCCGTAGCGGCCTCTCCTACAATGAGCAGTTCTTC. Its translation: CAWSRSGLSYNEQFF.

This clonotype was recorded many times. The chain is built from TRBV6-1 and TRBJ2-1; either TRBD1 or TRBD2 may fit D (5 bases each). The CDR3 has 13 amino acids. V lost 6 bases and J lost 6, with 12 bases in between. The germline gives CDR1 MNHNS, CDR2 SASEGT. The CDR3 DNA reads as TGTGCCAGCAGCTTCAGGGACCCCAATGAGCAGTTCTTC. Amino acid sequence: CASSFRDPNEQFF.

For this clonotype: This may come from a read error, since a much larger clone is one base off. J is TRBJ1-5 and V is TRBV2; 8 bases are a match to TRBD1. Germline values: CDR1 SNHLY, CDR2 FYNNEI. This CDR3 has 17 amino acids. J was trimmed by 3 bases and V by 6 bases; bases with no gene match: 13. The CDR3: CASRETTGGGANQPQHF. The CDR3 DNA is TGTGCCAGCAGGGAAACTACAGGGGGGGGTGCCAATCAGCCCCAGCATTTT.